A single sample gave rise to the 25 T cell receptor beta chains below, sequenced in a study of glioma-infiltrating T cells after dendritic cell vaccination. Method: immunoSEQ multiplex PCR; TCRdb's copy keeps in-frame clones and lacks some. The sample lists approximately 50,000 clones, about 84% occurring once. Time point noted: after dendritic cell vaccination, including at tumor progression/relapse. Material: blood, obtained after dendritic cell vaccination. The receptors stem from a human donor with glioblastoma.

This sequence joins TRBV7-9 and TRBJ2-1; D might be TRBD2 (6 bases). The CDR3 has 16 residues. Germline V CDR1 and CDR2: SEHNR, FQNEAQ (reference sequence). Trimming stripped 5 bases from V and 0 bases from J, with 14 bases between. This CDR3 reads CASSKIGEASYNEQFF. CDR3 nucleotide sequence: TGTGCCAGCAGCAAGATAGGGGAGGCCTCCTACAATGAGCAGTTCTTC. Complete variable domain (other parts from reference TRBV7-9 and TRBJ2-1): DTGVSQNPRHKITKRGQNVTFRCDPISEHNRLYWYRQTLGQGPEFLTYFQNEAQLEKSRLLSDRFSAERPKGSFSTLEIQRTEQGDSAMYLCASSKIGEASYNEQFFGPGTRLTVL.

CDR3 sequence reads: CASSLATGGRSYNEQFF. CDR3 nucleotides: TGCGCCAGCAGCTTAGCGACGGGGGGGCGGTCCTACAATGAGCAGTTCTTC. The gene calls are TRBV5-1 and TRBJ2-1; TRBD2 matches at 8 bases. The CDR3 has 17 residues. Unmatched junction bases numbered 8, after V lost 2 bases and J lost 1 base. The V gene's germline CDR1 is SGHRS and CDR2 YFSETQ. Using reference TRBV5-1 and TRBJ2-1 for the parts outside the CDR3, the full variable domain is KAGVTQTPRYLIKTRGQQVTLSCSPISGHRSVSWYQQTPGQGLQFLFEYFSETQRNKGNFPGRFSGRQFSNSRSEMNVSTLELGDSALYLCASSLATGGRSYNEQFFGPGTRLTVL.

The chain is built from TRBV19 and TRBJ2-5; the match to TRBD1 covers 7 bases. From germline, CDR1 is LNHDA and CDR2 SQIVND (reference sequence). CDR3 length: 15 residues. After removal of 5 bases from V and 3 bases from J, the junction contained 9 bases not matched to a gene. This chain's CDR3 is CASSALGTAKETQYF. The DNA for the CDR3 is TGTGCCAGTAGTGCCCTCGGGACAGCGAAAGAGACCCAGTACTTC.

This chain connects TRBV6-5 to TRBJ2-2; a weak D match, TRBD2 (5 bases). This CDR3 is built from 12 residues. Looked up from germline, CDR1 is MNHEY and CDR2 is SVGAGI. Trimming shortened V by 8 bases and J by 7 bases, and 11 bases separated the two germline ends. The CDR3: CASARGNGELFF. In DNA form, the CDR3 reads TGTGCCAGCGCACGGGGTAACGGGGAGCTGTTTTTT.

This clone was observed once. This sequence joins TRBV6-1 and TRBJ2-7; D perhaps matches TRBD2 (6 bases). Germline CDR1 and CDR2: MNHNS and SASEGT. Trimming pared 0 bases from V and 6 bases from J, leaving 12 bases between. This CDR3 contains 14 residues. In nucleotides, the CDR3 is TGTGCCAGCAGTGAAGCGGTTGGGGGAGGCGAGCAGTACTTC. It yields the protein CASSEAVGGGEQYF.

J is TRBJ2-3 and V is TRBV15; 9 positions agree with TRBD1. Germline V gene data show CDR1 as LNHNV and CDR2 as YYDKDF (reference sequence). V shed 1 base, J shed 4 bases, and the junction held 3 bases outside the gene matches. This CDR3 has 15 amino acids. CDR3 residues: CATSRGTGDADTQYF. CDR3 DNA sequence: TGTGCCACCAGCAGAGGGACAGGGGATGCAGATACGCAGTATTTT.

Turning to this clone: Other DNA sequences in the same sample also yield this CDR3. The chain joins TRBV7-9 to TRBJ1-1; weak D call: TRBD1 (5 bases). The germline V and J ends were trimmed by 1 base and 5 bases, with 8 bases remaining between them. Germline V gives CDR1 SEHNR, CDR2 FQNEAQ (reference sequence). This CDR3 comprises 13 residues. The CDR3 bases are TGTGCCAGCAGCTTAGAAGCAGGGACTGAAGCTTTCTTT. It is translated as CASSLEAGTEAFF.

This clone was observed a handful of times. In DNA form, the CDR3 reads TGTGCCAGAAGCTTTTACTCGGGACTAGCGGGGGGGAACGCTTTGGAGACCCAGTACTTC. As protein: CARSFYSGLAGGNALETQYF. V gene TRBV5-3 combines with J gene TRBJ2-5, with TRBD2 identical over 16 bases. TRBV5-3 is given ORF status, its function remaining uncertain. The CDR3 spans 20 residues. After removal of 2 bases from V and 5 bases from J, the junction contained 15 bases not matched to a gene.

This chain joins TRBV5-5 and TRBJ1-1; 7 nucleotides match TRBD1. The CDR3 is 14 amino acids. Germline CDR1 is SGHKS and CDR2 is YYEKEE (reference sequence). Trimming removed 5 bases from V and 5 bases from J; junction bases left unmatched: 9. The CDR3 region is CASRREGARTEAFF. The DNA for the CDR3 is TGTGCCAGCAGGCGCGAGGGGGCAAGGACTGAAGCTTTCTTT.

This rearrangement joins TRBV5-6 to TRBJ2-5, with no clear D. Germline V CDR1 and CDR2: SGHDT, YYEEEE. The CDR3 covers 14 residues. Trimming cost V 0 bases and J 2 bases, with 8 bases left between them. The CDR3 DNA sequence: TGTGCCAGCAGCTTGGCCGTTATTCAAGAGACCCAGTACTTC. It encodes CASSLAVIQETQYF.

The CDR3 coding sequence is TGTGCCAGCAGTAGAGCGGGGGGGCCTGGGACCCAGTACTTC. Encoded protein: CASSRAGGPGTQYF. The rearrangement joins TRBV2 to TRBJ2-5; 10 nucleotides match TRBD2. CDR1 and CDR2 from the germline V gene are SNHLY and FYNNEI. J gave up 7 bases and V 5 bases, and 7 bases lay outside the gene matches. The CDR3 spans 14 residues.

This clone was counted only a few times. The chain joins TRBV4-3 to TRBJ2-5; TRBD2 is a possible D gene (5 bases). The CDR3 has 14 amino acids. CDR1 is LGHNA and CDR2 is YSLEER in the germline V gene. Trimming took 4 bases from V and 5 from J, leaving 14 bases between them. The CDR3: CASSPGFREETQYF. For the CDR3, the DNA is TGCGCCAGCAGCCCTGGTTTTAGGGAGGAGACCCAGTACTTC.

Points on this clone: At one boundary the junction diverges from the germline segment, which might be a read error. This chain uses TRBV7-7 with TRBJ2-1; 8 nucleotides line up with TRBD2. The CDR3 is 17 amino acids. In germline, CDR1 is SSHAT, CDR2 FNYEAQ (reference sequence). CDR3 nucleotide sequence: TGTGCTAGCAGCTTAGGGGGAGCGGGGGCCGCCTACAATGAGCAGTTCTTC. It yields the protein CASSLGGAGAAYNEQFF.

The chain has TRBV28 and TRBJ1-1; D unclear. The V and J ends lost 3 bases and 5 bases respectively, with 10 bases between them. The CDR3 contains 13 residues. Germline V CDR1 and CDR2: MDHEN, SYDVKM. This CDR3 reads CASSFEGGTEAFF. CDR3 nucleotide sequence: TGTGCCAGCAGTTTCGAGGGTGGAACTGAAGCTTTCTTT.

The rearrangement uses TRBV7-8 and TRBJ1-4; a possible D gene is TRBD1 (5 bases). The CDR3 covers 15 residues. Trimming cost V 6 bases and J 0 bases, with 11 bases left between them. In germline, CDR1 is SGHVS, CDR2 FQNEAQ. The CDR3 DNA follows: TGTGCCAGCAGTGCAGGGACTGCAACTAATGAAAAACTGTTTTTT. Translated: CASSAGTATNEKLFF.

The V gene is TRBV4-2, the J gene TRBJ2-3; no definite D call. The CDR3 covers 15 residues. The V gene's germline CDR1 is LGHNA and CDR2 YNFKEQ. V shed 0 bases and J shed 3 bases, with 10 bases lying between them. In nucleotides, the CDR3 is TGTGCCAGCAGCCAAGAAAATCGTCTAACAGATACGCAGTATTTT. Its translation: CASSQENRLTDTQYF.

V and J are TRBV14 and TRBJ2-4; 7 nucleotides line up with TRBD1. CDR3 length equals 16 residues. Germline assignment: CDR1 SGHDN and CDR2 FVKESK. Unmatched junction bases numbered 4, after V lost 1 base and J lost 1 base. CDR3 in amino acids: CASSQGQGVAKNIQYF. In DNA, the CDR3 is TGTGCCAGCAGCCAAGGACAGGGAGTGGCCAAAAACATTCAGTACTTC. Full variable domain (remainder filled in from reference TRBV14 and TRBJ2-4): EAGVTQFPSHSVIEKGQTVTLRCDPISGHDNLYWYRRVMGKEIKFLLHFVKESKQDESGMPNNRFLAERTGGTYSTLKVQPAELEDSGVYFCASSQGQGVAKNIQYFGAGTRLSVL.

The genes are TRBV2 and TRBJ2-3; weak D call: TRBD1 (6 bases). Germline values: CDR1 SNHLY, CDR2 FYNNEI. Trimming took 6 bases from V and 1 from J, leaving 11 bases between them. The CDR3 is 14 amino acids. The CDR3 reads CASSPDSGTDTQYF. The CDR3 bases are TGTGCCAGCAGCCCGGACAGTGGCACAGATACGCAGTATTTT.

The chain uses TRBV10-3 and TRBJ2-3; 7 bases match TRBD1. Germline CDR1 and CDR2: ENHRY and SYGVKD. The ends lost 2 bases at V and 4 bases at J; junction bases unmatched: 12. The CDR3 is made up of 17 amino acids. The CDR3 spells CAISEPKTGYGADTQYF. For the CDR3, the DNA is TGTGCCATCAGTGAGCCAAAGACAGGGTACGGCGCAGATACGCAGTATTTT.

The V and J genes are TRBV14 and TRBJ1-2; D possibly corresponds to TRBD1 (5 bases). CDR3 length: 16 amino acids. Germline V gives CDR1 SGHDN, CDR2 FVKESK. Trimming left V 1 base short and J 2 bases short, with 14 bases between. The CDR3 here is CASSQVWGRENYGYTF. The CDR3 coding sequence is TGTGCCAGCAGCCAAGTCTGGGGCCGAGAAAACTATGGCTACACCTTC.

The V call is TRBV5-1, the J call TRBJ2-3; D gene uncertain. CDR3 length: 14 residues. Trimming removed 1 base from V and 2 bases from J, with 8 bases in between. CDR1 is SGHRS, CDR2 YFSETQ, per germline. The CDR3 loop reads CASSLLQITDTQYF. CDR3 coding DNA: TGCGCCAGCAGCTTGCTCCAGATCACAGATACGCAGTATTTT.

The J gene is TRBJ2-1, the V gene TRBV25-1; 7 bases agree with TRBD1. V gave up 5 bases and J gave up 4 bases; unmatched junction bases: 5. There are 14 residues in the CDR3. Germline V lookup: CDR1 MGHDK, CDR2 SYGVNS. Written as DNA, the CDR3 is TGTGCCAGCAGTCTGACAGGGCAATACAATGAGCAGTTCTTC. It encodes CASSLTGQYNEQFF.

In DNA, the CDR3 is TGTGCCAGCAGTTACCTGGACAGTAACTATGGCTACACCTTC. Residues: CASSYLDSNYGYTF. The genes are TRBV6-5 and TRBJ1-2, with D tentatively TRBD1 (6 bases). The length of the CDR3 is 14 residues. With 2 bases removed from V and 1 base from J, the gap between germline ends came to 8 bases. The germline V gene has CDR1 MNHEY and CDR2 SVGAGI.

The chain couples TRBV4-2 to TRBJ1-1; 9 bases map to TRBD1. The CDR3 loop spans 16 amino acids. Trimming cost V 3 bases and J 4 bases; bases outside gene matches: 9. The germline CDR1 and CDR2 sequences are LGHNA and YNFKEQ. The CDR3 region has the DNA TGTGCCAGCAGCCATCTCTCGGGACAGGGTTCCACTGAAGCTTTCTTT. Encoded protein: CASSHLSGQGSTEAFF.

The chain has TRBV10-3 and TRBJ1-5, with D maybe TRBD1 (5 bases). Germline V gene data show CDR1 as ENHRY and CDR2 as SYGVKD. Trimming shortened V by 3 bases and J by 3 bases, and 9 bases separated the two germline ends. The CDR3 is 14 residues long. The CDR3 DNA reads TGTGCCATCAGTGAACCAGGGAACAATCAGCCCCAGCATTTT. It yields the protein CAISEPGNNQPQHF.